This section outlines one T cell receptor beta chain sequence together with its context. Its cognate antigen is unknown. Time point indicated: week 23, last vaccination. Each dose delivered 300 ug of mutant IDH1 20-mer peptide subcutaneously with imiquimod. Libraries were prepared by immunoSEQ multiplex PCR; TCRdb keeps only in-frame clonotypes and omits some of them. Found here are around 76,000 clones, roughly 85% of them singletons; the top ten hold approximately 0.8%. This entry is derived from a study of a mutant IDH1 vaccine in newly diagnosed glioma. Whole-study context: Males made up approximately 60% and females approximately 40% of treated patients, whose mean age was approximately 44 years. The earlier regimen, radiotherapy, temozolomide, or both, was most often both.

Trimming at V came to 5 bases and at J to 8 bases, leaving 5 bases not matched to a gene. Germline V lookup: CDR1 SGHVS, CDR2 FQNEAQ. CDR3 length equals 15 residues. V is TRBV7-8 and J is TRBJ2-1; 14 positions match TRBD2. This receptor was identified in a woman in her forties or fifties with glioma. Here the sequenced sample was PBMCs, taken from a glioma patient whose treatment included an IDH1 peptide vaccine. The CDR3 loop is CASSQGLAGVYEQFF. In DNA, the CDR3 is TGTGCCAGCAGCCAGGGACTAGCGGGAGTCTATGAGCAGTTCTTC.